The rows below give T cell receptor beta chains drawn from one sample of a study of blood T cell repertoires in COVID-19. Repertoires were generated with immunoSEQ multiplex PCR, while TCRdb's copy carries only in-frame clones and drops some. The sample gives about 380,000 clones, approximately 90% of which show up once; more than 1% is in the top ten. The sequenced sample was PBMCs or T cells enriched from blood (not recorded which). These receptors originate from a woman aged 18-29 years who had recovered from COVID-19. Each CDR3 is given with its conserved first and last residue. A D gene is named only where the DNA matches it firmly. A row's size may be missing; if present it is once, few, many or a size class.

>TRBV7-9|-|TRBJ1-2|TRBD1
TGTGCCAGCAGCCCCACAGGGGGCTATGGCTACACCTTC
CASSPTGGYGYTF
>TRBV7-3|-|TRBJ2-1|TRBD1
TGTGCCAGCAGCCACCGCAGGGGGCGGCAATCCTACAATGAGCAGTTCTTC
CASSHRRGRQSYNEQFF
>TRBV29-1|once|TRBJ2-7|TRBD1
TGCAGCGTTAGGACAGGGGGCTCCTACGAGCAGTACTTC
CSVRTGGSYEQYF
>TRBV10-3|-|TRBJ1-6|-
TGTGCCATCAGTGAGACAACAGGAAATTCACCCCTCCACTTT
CAISETTGNSPLHF
>TRBV15|-|TRBJ2-7|-
TGTGCCACCAAGAGGGACTTCGCCTCCTACGAGCAGTACTTC
CATKRDFASYEQYF
>TRBV12-5|-|TRBJ1-5|TRBD1
TGTGCTAGTGGTCCGGGGACAGGGGGGCCGGTCCATTTT
CASGPGTGGPVHF
>TRBV28|-|TRBJ1-2|TRBD1
TGTGCCAGCAGTTCCGGGACAGGGCTCCGCTACACCTTC
CASSSGTGLRYTF
>TRBV2|-|TRBJ1-2|TRBD1
TGTGCCAGCACCGGGACAGGGATCTTCTACACCTTC
CASTGTGIFYTF
>TRBV7-9|-|TRBJ1-5|TRBD1
TGTGCCAGCAGCCTATGGGACAGGGAGGTAGGGAGCAATCAGCCCCAGCATTTT
CASSLWDREVGSNQPQHF
>TRBV4-3|-|TRBJ2-4|TRBD1
TGCGCCAGCAGCCTCACCGGGACAGGGTTGAACATTCAGTACTTC
CASSLTGTGLNIQYF
>TRBV30|-|TRBJ1-3|-
TGTGCCTGGACTCCGGGGACTCTCTCCTCTGGAAACACCATATATTTT
CAWTPGTLSSGNTIYF
>TRBV5-1|-|TRBJ2-1|TRBD2
TGCGCCAGCAGTCCGGGGGGGCCGGGAACAGGTCGTGAGCAGTTCTTC
CASSPGGPGTGREQFF
>TRBV3-1/TRBV3-2|few|TRBJ1-4|-
TGTGCCAGCAGCCAAGGAGTTATCCTTCGGGGGACAACTAATGAAAAACTGTTTTTT
CASSQGVILRGTTNEKLFF
>TRBV10-1|-|TRBJ1-1|TRBD1
TGCGCCAGCGGGGACAGGGGGCGCTTAATGAACACTGAAGCTTTCTTT
CASGDRGRLMNTEAFF
>TRBV7-9|-|TRBJ2-2|-
TGTGCCAGCAGCTTATCACAGCAAACCGGGGAGCTGTTTTTT
CASSLSQQTGELFF
>TRBV6-5|-|TRBJ1-4|TRBD1
TGTGCCAGCAGCCGGACAGGGCAGAGTGAAAAACTGTTTTTT
CASSRTGQSEKLFF
>TRBV18|-|TRBJ2-2|TRBD1
TGTGCCAGCTCACCGCCGGGACAGGGTTACACCGGGGAGCTGTTTTTT
CASSPPGQGYTGELFF
>TRBV3-1/TRBV3-2|-|TRBJ1-2|-
TGTGCCAGCAGCCCACTGGGCCACGAACTCTATGGCTACACCTTC
CASSPLGHELYGYTF
>TRBV5-6|-|TRBJ1-2|TRBD1
TGTGCCAGCAGCCTGGACAGGGGCTTTGGCTACACCTTC
CASSLDRGFGYTF
>TRBV6-5|-|TRBJ1-2|-
TGTGCCAGCAGGGCCGGGACAAACTATGGCTACACCTTC
CASRAGTNYGYTF
>TRBV6-5|-|TRBJ1-4|TRBD1
TGTGCCAGCAGTTACTCGACAGGGGCAACTAATGAAAAACTGTTTTTT
CASSYSTGATNEKLFF
>TRBV4-1|-|TRBJ2-7|TRBD1
TGCGCCAGCAGCCATTCGGGGACAGGGCGGTACGAGCAGTACTTC
CASSHSGTGRYEQYF
>TRBV19|-|TRBJ1-2|-
TGTGCCAGTAGCCGCGAGGTAGGGAGCGAGGCGTATGGCTACACCTTC
CASSREVGSEAYGYTF
>TRBV11-2|-|TRBJ2-5|-
TGTGCCAGCAGCTTTTTTGTGGGGGGGCCACATGAGACCCAGTACTTC
CASSFFVGGPHETQYF
>TRBV5-1|-|TRBJ2-7|TRBD2
TGCGCCAGCAAGGCACTAGCGGGGGAAAACGAGCAGTACTTC
CASKALAGENEQYF
>TRBV24-1|-|TRBJ2-1|-
TGTGCCACCAGTGATTTACTTTCGGGTGAGCAGTTCTTC
CATSDLLSGEQFF
>TRBV5-1|-|TRBJ2-5|TRBD2
TGCGCCACCCGGTGGAGCGGGGGGTACCAAGAGACCCAGTACTTC
CATRWSGGYQETQYF
>TRBV28|-|TRBJ2-7|-
TGTGCCAGCAGTGCCCAACAGAGACCTTACTACGAGCAGTACTTC
CASSAQQRPYYEQYF
>TRBV6-5|-|TRBJ2-1|-
TGTGCCGGCGGGTCGCTCCTCAATGAGCAGTTCTTC
CAGGSLLNEQFF
>TRBV6-5|once|TRBJ1-1|-
TGTGCCAGCAAGTACTCCGGGGAAGCTTTCTTT
CASKYSGEAFF
>TRBV19|-|TRBJ1-2|TRBD1
TGTGCCAGTAGCAGGACAGGGAACAACTATGGCTACACCTTC
CASSRTGNNYGYTF
>TRBV6-1|-|TRBJ1-1|-
TGTGCCAGCAGTGTAGACAGTTGGGCTATTACCAACACTGAAGCTTTCTTT
CASSVDSWAITNTEAFF
>TRBV3-1/TRBV3-2|-|TRBJ1-4|TRBD1
TGTGCCAGCAGCTCAACGCGGCAGGGGGCATTGGTGTCTAATGAAAAACTGTTTTTT
CASSSTRQGALVSNEKLFF
>TRBV6-2/TRBV6-3|-|TRBJ1-5|TRBD1
TGTGCCAGCAGTTGGGGGACAGATAGCAATCAGCCCCAGCATTTT
CASSWGTDSNQPQHF
>TRBV6-6|-|TRBJ2-7|-
TGTGCCAGCAGTTACTCGTCAGGGAACTACGAGCAGTACTTC
CASSYSSGNYEQYF
>TRBV25-1|-|TRBJ2-5|-
TGTGCCACCTTGGGACCGGACAGCACCGGAGAGACCCAGTACTTC
CATLGPDSTGETQYF
>TRBV7-3|-|TRBJ1-5|-
TGTGCCAGCAGCCTAGGACGCTGGAGGGCTAATAGCAATCAGCCCCAGCATTTT
CASSLGRWRANSNQPQHF
>TRBV9|-|TRBJ2-7|-
TGTGCCAGCAGCGTAGCAGCAGGTAGGGGGCAGTACTTC
CASSVAAGRGQYF
>TRBV7-7|-|TRBJ2-2|TRBD1
TGTGCTAGCAGCTTAAGGCGACAGGGGGCGAACACCGGGGAGCTGTTTTTT
CASSLRRQGANTGELFF
>TRBV10-3|-|TRBJ1-1|-
TGTGCCATCAGTGGGGCGGGGGGACAACCGAACACTGAAGCTTTCTTT
CAISGAGGQPNTEAFF
>TRBV5-1|-|TRBJ2-5|TRBD2
TGCGCCAGCACCACGGGGGGAGTTGGAGAGACCCAGTACTTC
CASTTGGVGETQYF
>TRBV15|-|TRBJ1-6|-
TGTGCCACCAGCAGAGATCGCGGGGGGCGTTCCGATTCACCCCTCCACTTT
CATSRDRGGRSDSPLHF
>TRBV15|-|TRBJ1-5|-
TGTGCCACCAGCAGAGCTCGGGGGGTTAGCAATCAGCCCCAGCATTTT
CATSRARGVSNQPQHF
>TRBV9|once|TRBJ1-2|TRBD1
TGTGCCAGCAGCTCCGGGACAGCGTCTAACTATGGCTACACCTTC
CASSSGTASNYGYTF
>TRBV27|-|TRBJ2-7|-
TGTGCCAGCTCCTTCGGAGAGGCCCCGTCCTACGAGCAGTACTTC
CASSFGEAPSYEQYF
>TRBV24-1|-|TRBJ2-1|-
TGTGCCACCAGTGAAGGACAGTACAATGAGCAGTTCTTC
CATSEGQYNEQFF
>TRBV10-3|-|TRBJ2-3|TRBD1
TGTGCCATTTCCGGGACAGGGCCCCTTGTAGATACGCAGTATTTT
CAISGTGPLVDTQYF
>TRBV5-1|-|TRBJ1-2|-
TGCGCCAGCAGACCCGCCCGGGAACAGAGCTATGGCTACACCTTC
CASRPAREQSYGYTF
>TRBV5-6|-|TRBJ1-1|TRBD1
TGTGCCAGCAGCTGGGGACAGGGGGATGAAGCTTTCTTT
CASSWGQGDEAFF
>TRBV7-2|-|TRBJ2-3|-
TGTGCCAGCAGCCAGGATACTAGCACAGATACGCAGTATTTT
CASSQDTSTDTQYF
>TRBV27|once|TRBJ1-1|-
TGTGCCAGCAGTTTAATTGAGGGATACGCTGAAGCTTTCTTT
CASSLIEGYAEAFF
>TRBV19|-|TRBJ2-1|TRBD2
TGTGCCAGTAGTCCGACTAGCGGGGGGTTCCATGAGCAGTTCTTC
CASSPTSGGFHEQFF
>TRBV2|-|TRBJ2-1|TRBD2
TGTGCCAGCAGCGCGGGGGTGTCCTACAATGAGCAGTTCTTC
CASSAGVSYNEQFF
>TRBV6-1|few|TRBJ2-1|TRBD1
TGTGCCAGCAGTGATGACAGGGGGCTGTTGGTAGAGCAGTTCTTC
CASSDDRGLLVEQFF
>TRBV7-3|-|TRBJ1-1|-
TGTGCCAGCAGCTTAGGAGAGAACACTGAAGCTTTCTTT
CASSLGENTEAFF
>TRBV29-1|-|TRBJ1-1|-
TGCAGCGTTCACGAAACAGTGAACACTGAAGCTTTCTTT
CSVHETVNTEAFF
>TRBV11-3|-|TRBJ2-1|-
TGTGCCAGCAGCCTTCCGGGGACTCGGGGCGAGCAGTTCTTC
CASSLPGTRGEQFF
>TRBV28|-|TRBJ1-5|TRBD1
TGTGCCAGCAGATCGACAGGGCTTAGATATAGCAATCAGCCCCAGCATTTT
CASRSTGLRYSNQPQHF
>TRBV4-3|-|TRBJ2-7|TRBD2
TGCGCCAGCAGCCAGCTAGCGGGGATAACCTACGAGCAGTACTTC
CASSQLAGITYEQYF
>TRBV6-4|once|TRBJ1-1|-
TGTGCCAGCAGTGAACAGGGGAACACTGAAGCTTTCTTT
CASSEQGNTEAFF